Described below is a single T cell receptor beta chain sequence and its context. As yet, its antigen is unknown. CDR1 SGHVS and CDR2 FNYEAQ come from the germline V gene. V shed 4 bases and J 0 bases; nucleotides not matched to a gene: 7. This CDR3 contains 16 residues. Sample time point: patch test 1, 2 weeks after DPC sensitization. Treatment indicated: therapeutic diphenylcyclopropenone sensitization with weekly scalp DPC. This entry belongs to a study of human T cells and chemical hapten exposure. Whole-study context: How much TCR each sample yielded varied, mostly because pooled library volumes differed slightly.

TCRdb re-derived calls from the RACE reads in MiXCR, one entry per CDR3 protein. The sample carries around 120,000 distinct CDR3 sequences, approximately 13% recorded once. Study-wide results and limits: Compared to controls, expanded TCRs made significantly more large clusters of similar CDR3s.

The rearrangement uses TRBV7-6 and TRBJ2-3; 7 positions match TRBD2. The TCR comes from a man younger than 35 with alopecia areata. Some clones in this sample may be carry-over from other donors' samples. Sample: whole blood, taken in connection with sensitization to the hapten diphenylcyclopropenone (DPC). As DNA, the CDR3 is TGTGCCAGCAGCTCCTATAGCGGGTTTAGCACAGATACGCAGTATTTT. This translates into CASSSYSGFSTDTQYF.